A single sample gave rise to the 3 T cell receptor beta chains below, sequenced in a study of shared clonotypes between healthy human individuals. Profiling relied on immunoSEQ multiplex PCR, and the TCRdb table lists in-frame clones only, not all of them. This sample yields about 1.4 million clones, of which around 97% are seen a single time; roughly 1.1% belongs to the top ten. The specimen was naive CD4+ T cells sorted from blood. Subset defined: CD45RA+ positively selected. Source of these receptors: a man aged 30 to 45 in good health.

This chain joins TRBV7-6 and TRBJ2-4; 8 bases map to TRBD2. The germline V gene encodes CDR1 SGHVS and CDR2 FNYEAQ. The CDR3 contains 18 residues. Trimming cost V 4 bases and J 0 bases; bases outside gene matches: 11. CDR3 in amino acids: CASSSGIAGTLAKNIQYF. CDR3 DNA: TGTGCCAGCAGCTCTGGGATAGCGGGGACTCTAGCCAAAAACATTCAGTACTTC. Using reference TRBV7-6 and TRBJ2-4 for the parts outside the CDR3, the full variable domain is GAGVSQSPRYKVTKRGQDVALRCDPISGHVSLYWYRQALGQGPEFLTYFNYEAQQDKSGLPNDRFSAERPEGSISTLTIQRTEQRDSAMYRCASSSGIAGTLAKNIQYFGAGTRLSVL.

The chain recombines TRBV29-1 with TRBJ2-1; D possibly matches TRBD1 or TRBD2 (5 bases each). This CDR3 is 12 amino acids long. Trimming stripped 6 bases from V and 9 bases from J, with 15 bases between. Per the germline V gene, CDR1 is SQVTM and CDR2 is ANQGSEA. In DNA form, the CDR3 reads TGCAGCGTAGGACCGGGGCCATCTGAGCAGTTCTTC. Its translation: CSVGPGPSEQFF.

DNA of the CDR3: TGTGCCAGCAGTGGGGAGATAGGTAACATTCAGTACTTC. Translated, it gives CASSGEIGNIQYF. The V and J genes are TRBV2 and TRBJ2-4; perhaps TRBD2 as D (5 bases). V was cut by 4 bases and J by 7 bases, with 11 bases left in between. This CDR3 spans 13 amino acids. CDR1 is SNHLY and CDR2 is FYNNEI in the germline V gene.